This entry features one T cell receptor (beta chain) sequence. No antigen is known for it. No much larger clonotype is one base removed from it; base qualities were not supplied. The trial excluded patients who had a history of autoimmune disease or were on systemic immunosuppression. Peripheral blood for TCR sequencing was drawn from every dose cohort at baseline, at cycle 4 day 1 and at cycle 7 day 1. Samples were obtained from an open-label, multicenter, first-in-human phase I dose-escalation trial of ivuxolimab. Adults with locally advanced or metastatic melanoma, renal cell, hepatocellular, or head and neck squamous cell carcinoma were enrolled in the trial. CD4+ and CD8+ T cells were sorted separately from peripheral blood before TCR sequencing. Genomic DNA was extracted from sorted cells for sequencing of the TCRbeta CDR3 region. The immunoSEQ Assay was used for sequencing of TCRbeta CDR3 regions. The table comes from immuneACCESS by way of TCRdb, which keeps in-frame sequences with V and J called. Part of the clones is missing from these tables; in studies checked, under half for an unresolved V gene and the rest for unknown reasons. Present in this sample are some 54,000 clones, 86% of which were seen just once. The ten largest clonotypes hold 5.5% to 7% of the sample.

This sample is part of a study of OX40 agonist ivuxolimab in advanced cancers. Study-level background: Ivuxolimab was a fully human IgG2 agonistic monoclonal antibody targeting the costimulatory receptor OX40 (CD134). Of the approximately 50 dose-escalation patients, hepatocellular carcinoma was present in about 20, melanoma in roughly 15, renal cell carcinoma in 9 and head and neck cancer in 9. Peripheral TCRbeta sequencing was intended to test whether TCR sequence diversity was altered and clonal T-cell expansion was caused by ivuxolimab. Prior anti-PD-1, anti-PD-L1 or anti-CTLA-4 therapy was permitted, and 35% to 40% of dose-escalation patients had received checkpoint inhibitors. The dose-escalation cohort was roughly 87% male with a mean age of approximately 60 years, ranging from about 23 to 85. Partial responses were achieved by three dose-escalation patients, of whom one had hepatocellular carcinoma and two had cutaneous melanoma. Intravenous ivuxolimab was administered to patients every 2 weeks at six dose levels: 0.01, 0.1, 0.3, 1.5, 3 and 10 mg/kg. The paper reports the monotherapy dose-escalation portion (N of about 47 patients) of the phase I ivuxolimab trial. The paper's findings and limits, for the study overall: After ivuxolimab, CD8+ T cells had more expanded clones than CD4+ T cells on average. Clonal expansion of both CD4+ and CD8+ blood T cells was observed from baseline to week 6 at doses 0.1 to 3.0 mg/kg. In the 0.1-3.0 mg/kg groups, partial responders had among the lowest normalized peripheral clonal expansion, particularly in CD8+ T cells. Which antigens the clonally expanded peripheral T cells were specific for was not determined. Low levels of normalized T-cell clonal expansion were also seen in some nonresponding patients.

The CDR3, from cysteine to phenylalanine, totals 12 residues. Solely the CDR3 DNA is kept, with 36 bases framed from the first base. V is shortened by 4 bases, J by 5 bases, and the region joining them spans 6 bases. CDR1 is given as SQVTM and CDR2 as ANQGSEA, both from the germline V gene. The sequence derives from an adult with an advanced solid tumor such as melanoma, head and neck, liver or kidney cancer. Sequencing used CD4+ or CD8+ T cells sorted from blood, obtained in a trial of the OX40 agonist ivuxolimab. The chain employs TRBV29-1 and TRBJ1-6; matching of 5 bases hints at TRBD1 as the D gene. The CDR3 corresponds to CSVGQNNSPLHF. The bases read TGCAGCGTTGGACAGAATAATTCACCCCTCCACTTT.